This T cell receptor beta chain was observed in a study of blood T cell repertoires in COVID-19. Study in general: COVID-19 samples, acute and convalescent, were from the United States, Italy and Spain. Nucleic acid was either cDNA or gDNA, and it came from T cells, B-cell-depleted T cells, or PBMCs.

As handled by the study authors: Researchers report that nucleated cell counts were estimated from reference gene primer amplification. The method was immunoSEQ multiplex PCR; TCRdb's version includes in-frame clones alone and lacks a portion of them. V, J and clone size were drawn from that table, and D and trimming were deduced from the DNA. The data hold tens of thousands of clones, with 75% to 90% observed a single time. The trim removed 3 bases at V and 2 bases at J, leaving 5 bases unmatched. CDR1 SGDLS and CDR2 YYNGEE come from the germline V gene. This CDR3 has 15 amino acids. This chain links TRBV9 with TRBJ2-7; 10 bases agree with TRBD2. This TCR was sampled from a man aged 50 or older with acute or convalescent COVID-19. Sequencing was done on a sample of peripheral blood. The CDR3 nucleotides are TGTGCCAGCAGCGGACGGACTAGCGGAGCCTACGAGCAGTACTTC. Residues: CASSGRTSGAYEQYF.